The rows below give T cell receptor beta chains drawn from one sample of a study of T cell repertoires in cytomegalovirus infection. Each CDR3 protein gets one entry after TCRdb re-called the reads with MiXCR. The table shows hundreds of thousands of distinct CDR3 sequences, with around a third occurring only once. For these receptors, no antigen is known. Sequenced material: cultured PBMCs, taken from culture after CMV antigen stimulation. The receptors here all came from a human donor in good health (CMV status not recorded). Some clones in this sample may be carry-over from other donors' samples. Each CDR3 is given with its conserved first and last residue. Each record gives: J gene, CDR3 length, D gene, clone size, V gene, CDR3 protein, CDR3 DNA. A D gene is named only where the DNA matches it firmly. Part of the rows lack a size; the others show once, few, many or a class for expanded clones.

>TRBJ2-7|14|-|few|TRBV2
CASSERSALGEQYF
TGTGCCAGCAGTGAAAGGAGCGCCCTCGGCGAGCAGTACTTC
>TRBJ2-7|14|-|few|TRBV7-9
CASSSVEGSYEQYF
TGTGCCAGCAGCTCTGTGGAGGGAAGCTACGAGCAGTACTTC
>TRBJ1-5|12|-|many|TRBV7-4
CASSLEGRVQHF
TGTGCCAGCAGCTTGGAAGGGAGGGTCCAGCATTTT
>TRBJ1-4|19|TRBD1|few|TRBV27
CASSFHFPLKDRVNEKLFF
TGTGCCAGCAGTTTTCATTTCCCGCTAAAAGACAGGGTAAACGAAAAACTGTTTTTT
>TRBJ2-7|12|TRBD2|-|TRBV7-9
CASRREGYEQYF
TGTGCCAGCAGAAGGGAGGGCTACGAGCAGTACTTC
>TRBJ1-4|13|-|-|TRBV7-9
CASSSGTSSKLFF
TGTGCCAGCTCTTCCGGGACCTCGAGTAAACTGTTTTTT
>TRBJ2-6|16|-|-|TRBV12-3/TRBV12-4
CASSYTVDSWANVLTF
TGTGCCAGCAGTTACACAGTGGACTCTTGGGCCAACGTCCTGACTTTC
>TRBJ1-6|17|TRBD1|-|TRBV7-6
CASSDGTGLPWDSPLHF
TGTGCCAGCAGCGACGGGACAGGCCTACCCTGGGATTCACCCCTCCACTTT
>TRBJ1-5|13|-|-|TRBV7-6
CVSSLVEGQPQHF
TGTGTCAGCAGCTTAGTGGAGGGACAGCCCCAGCATTTT
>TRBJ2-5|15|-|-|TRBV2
CASDLTGSGQETQYF
TGTGCCAGCGACCTAACGGGGAGCGGACAAGAGACCCAGTACTTC
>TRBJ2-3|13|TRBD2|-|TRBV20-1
CSVQRDGSDTQYF
TGCAGCGTCCAGCGGGACGGGTCAGATACGCAGTATTTT
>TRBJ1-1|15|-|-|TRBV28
CASSTHEGAITEAFF
TGTGCCAGCAGTACCCACGAGGGAGCTATCACTGAAGCTTTCTTT
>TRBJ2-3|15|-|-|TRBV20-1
CSAPPYPTLGSAQYF
TGCAGTGCTCCGCCGTACCCCACATTGGGATCGGCGCAGTATTTT
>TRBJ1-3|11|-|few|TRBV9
CASREGNTIYF
TGTGCCAGCAGGGAAGGAAACACCATATATTTT
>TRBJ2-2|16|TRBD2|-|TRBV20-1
CSARRGGGGYTGELFF
TGCAGTGCTAGACGCGGTGGCGGGGGGTACACCGGGGAGCTGTTTTTT
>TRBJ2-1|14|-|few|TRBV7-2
CASSLVTAPVEQFF
TGTGCCAGCAGCTTAGTAACGGCCCCCGTGGAGCAGTTCTTC